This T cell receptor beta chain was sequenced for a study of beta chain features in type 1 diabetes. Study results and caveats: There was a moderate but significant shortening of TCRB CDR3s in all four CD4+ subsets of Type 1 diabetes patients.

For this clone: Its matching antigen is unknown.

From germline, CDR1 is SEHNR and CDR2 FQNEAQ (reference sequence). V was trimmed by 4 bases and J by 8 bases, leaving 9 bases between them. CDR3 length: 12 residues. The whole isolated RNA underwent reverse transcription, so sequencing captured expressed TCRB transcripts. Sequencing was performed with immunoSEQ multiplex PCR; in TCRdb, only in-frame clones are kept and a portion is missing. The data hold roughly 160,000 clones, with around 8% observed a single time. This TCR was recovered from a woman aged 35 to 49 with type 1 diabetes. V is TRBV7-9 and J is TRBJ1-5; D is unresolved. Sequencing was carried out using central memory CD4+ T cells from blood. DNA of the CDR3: TGTGCCAGCAGCTCCCAACATGAGCCCCAGCATTTT. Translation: CASSSQHEPQHF.